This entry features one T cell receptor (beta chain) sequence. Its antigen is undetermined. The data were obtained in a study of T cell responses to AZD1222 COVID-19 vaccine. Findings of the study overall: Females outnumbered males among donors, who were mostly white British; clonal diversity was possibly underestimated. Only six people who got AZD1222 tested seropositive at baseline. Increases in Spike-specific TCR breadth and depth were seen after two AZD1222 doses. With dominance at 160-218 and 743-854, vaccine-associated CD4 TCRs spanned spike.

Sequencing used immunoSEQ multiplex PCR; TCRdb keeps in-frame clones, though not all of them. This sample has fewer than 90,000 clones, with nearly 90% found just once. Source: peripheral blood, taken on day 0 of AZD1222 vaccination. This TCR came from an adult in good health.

CDR3: CASSSRQQETQYF. The CDR3 region has the DNA TGTGCCAGCAGTTCTCGGCAGCAAGAGACCCAGTACTTC. J is TRBJ2-5 and V is TRBV28, with unresolved D. The germline V and J ends were trimmed by 4 bases and 2 bases, with 8 bases remaining between them. The CDR3 consists of 13 residues. Germline CDR1 is MDHEN and CDR2 is SYDVKM.